The present T cell receptor (beta chain) was sequenced within a study of cytomegalovirus exposure and HLA in healthy donors. Worth noting for this clone: The antigen remains unidentified.

PCR used 60 Vbeta primers and 13 Jbeta primers. Measured with immunoSEQ multiplex PCR; TCRdb has only the in-frame clones, and not every one. Found here are roughly 110,000 clones; the top ten clones hold around 7%. V was clipped by 4 bases and J by 1 base, with 11 bases between them. Per germline, CDR1 MDHEN and CDR2 SYDVKM. This CDR3 spans 14 amino acids. General observations from the study: With high specificity and sensitivity, the classifier reportedly diagnosed cytomegalovirus status.

The chain couples TRBV28 to TRBJ2-7, with a possible D match to TRBD1 (6 bases). The material sequenced was PBMCs. The TCR originated in a man aged 40-50 years in good health and CMV-seropositive. CDR3 region: CASSSQGWSYEQYF. The CDR3 DNA reads TGTGCCAGCAGTTCACAGGGCTGGTCCTACGAGCAGTACTTC.